The T cell receptor beta chain described here comes from a study of Ad26.COV2.S vaccination and SARS-CoV-2 variants. Regarding the study as a whole: Vaccine and placebo groups showed comparable non-spike TCR breadth.

Treatment indicated: 19 received Ad26.COV2.S at low or high dose, single or two shots; roughly five received placebo; per-sample allocation not given. Samples were taken on day 63 after the first vaccine or placebo injection. Germline V gene lookup returns CDR1 SGHRS and CDR2 YFSETQ. The CDR3 is made up of 17 amino acids. Trimming took 3 bases from V and 3 from J; bases not matched to a gene: 5. Sequencing was performed with immunoSEQ multiplex PCR; in TCRdb, only in-frame clones are kept and a portion is missing. The data contain 300,000 to 350,000 clones, around 89% of them seen just once; the ten biggest clones take up approximately 4.5%. As regards this clone: Its specificity is not known.

This chain uses TRBV5-1 with TRBJ2-2, with TRBD2 matching over 13 bases. Sample: peripheral blood, taken in a trial of Ad26.COV2.S vaccine versus placebo. The clonotype was recovered from a person between 18 and 60 years old who received the Ad26.COV2.S COVID-19 vaccine or a placebo. The CDR3 DNA reads as TGCGCCAGCAGCTATTCGACTAGCGGGAGGTACACCGGGGAGCTGTTTTTT. It yields the protein CASSYSTSGRYTGELFF.